These 15 T cell receptor beta chains were all obtained from the same sample, sequenced in a study of cytomegalovirus exposure and HLA in healthy donors. This PCR relied on a set of 60 Vbeta primers and 13 Jbeta primers. TCRdb's table, derived via immunoSEQ multiplex PCR, lists solely in-frame clones and lacks some. The sample lists 50,000 or so clones, about three quarters occurring once. Sequencing used PBMCs. The receptors here all came from a woman aged 50 to 60 in good health and CMV-seronegative.

V usage is TRBV7-9 and J usage is TRBJ2-7, with 11 bases matching TRBD2. V gave up 5 bases and J gave up 1 base; unmatched junction bases: 1. CDR3 length: 14 amino acids. Germline V gene lookup returns CDR1 SEHNR and CDR2 FQNEAQ (reference sequence). The CDR3 DNA is TGTGCCAGCAGCCGGACTAGCGGGTCCTACGAGCAGTACTTC. Its protein is CASSRTSGSYEQYF.

This clone was seen more than once but under ten times. The chain joins TRBV4-2 to TRBJ1-1; a weak D match, TRBD1 (5 bases). Germline V lookup: CDR1 LGHNA, CDR2 YNFKEQ. The CDR3 has 14 residues. The V end lost 3 bases, the J end lost 3 bases, and 11 bases lay between the germline ends. The CDR3 DNA reads as TGTGCCAGCAGCCAGGAACAGGAGTACACTGAAGCTTTCTTT. This encodes CASSQEQEYTEAFF.

The chain carries TRBV5-1 and TRBJ2-3, with a weak D call TRBD2 (5 bases). Trimming cost V 5 bases and J 10 bases, with 20 bases left between them. CDR3 length: 14 residues. CDR1 is SGHRS, CDR2 YFSETQ, per germline. Here the CDR3 reads CASSSTTSPSAQYF. The DNA of the CDR3 is TGCGCCAGCAGTTCGACTACCTCCCCAAGTGCGCAGTATTTT.

The V call is TRBV6-6, the J call TRBJ1-1, with no clear D. Per the germline V gene, CDR1 is MNHNY and CDR2 is SVGAGI (reference sequence). The length of the CDR3 is 13 residues. V lost 2 bases, J lost 1 base, and 5 bases lay in between. The CDR3: CASSYEGNTEAFF. For the CDR3, the DNA is TGTGCCAGCAGTTACGAGGGGAACACTGAAGCTTTCTTT.

This sequence joins TRBV29-1 and TRBJ1-5; 7 nucleotides line up with TRBD1. J gave up 4 bases and V 5 bases, and 8 bases lay outside the gene matches. Germline V gives CDR1 SQVTM, CDR2 ANQGSEA. CDR3 length equals 14 residues. The DNA of the CDR3 is TGCAGCGTTAGATTTACGGGACAGAATCAGCCCCAGCATTTT. This encodes CSVRFTGQNQPQHF.

The chain employs TRBV28 and TRBJ1-2; D is ambiguous. The CDR3 totals 14 residues. Germline CDR1 and CDR2: MDHEN and SYDVKM. Trimming cost V 5 bases and J 0 bases, with 10 bases left between them. The chain's CDR3 is CASSTAGTNYGYTF. The CDR3 DNA is TGTGCCAGCAGTACCGCCGGGACTAACTATGGCTACACCTTC.

This clone was found a few times. V usage is TRBV6-1 and J usage is TRBJ1-4; a weak D match, TRBD1 (6 bases). V was trimmed by 6 bases and J by 0 bases, leaving 8 bases between them. This CDR3 has 14 amino acids. Germline V gene lookup returns CDR1 MNHNS and CDR2 SASEGT. CDR3 amino acids: CASRAGATNEKLFF. DNA for the CDR3: TGTGCCAGCAGGGCAGGGGCAACTAATGAAAAACTGTTTTTT.

The V gene is TRBV28, the J gene TRBJ2-5; TRBD2 agrees at 10 bases. The CDR3 runs 14 residues. Germline loops: CDR1 MDHEN, CDR2 SYDVKM. J was trimmed by 3 bases and V by 5 bases; bases with no gene match: 3. The CDR3 here is CASSPLAGEETQYF. As DNA, the CDR3 is TGTGCCAGCAGTCCCCTAGCGGGAGAAGAGACCCAGTACTTC.

CDR3: CASNSRDTSYEQYF. CDR3 sequence (DNA): TGTGCCAGCAACAGCCGGGACACCTCCTACGAGCAGTACTTC. This chain uses TRBV28 with TRBJ2-7; D is perhaps TRBD1 (6 bases). Per germline, CDR1 MDHEN and CDR2 SYDVKM. V dropped 7 bases and J dropped 0 bases, with 13 bases sitting between them. The CDR3 totals 14 residues.

The chain joins TRBV7-8 to TRBJ1-1, with a possible D match to TRBD1 (5 bases). V shed 3 bases and J shed 2 bases, with 13 bases lying between them. CDR1 SGHVS and CDR2 FQNEAQ come from the germline V gene. The CDR3 runs to 15 residues. The CDR3 is CASSFRQLGNTEAFF. The CDR3 DNA is TGTGCCAGCAGCTTTCGACAGTTAGGTAACACTGAAGCTTTCTTT.

The chain joins TRBV27 to TRBJ2-7; 12 positions match TRBD2. Germline values: CDR1 MNHEY, CDR2 SMNVEV (reference sequence). The CDR3 covers 19 residues. J gave up 2 bases and V 3 bases, and 14 bases lay outside the gene matches. The CDR3 coding sequence is TGTGCCAGCAGTTTGGGCATACCGGGACTAGCGGGTGTAGCCTACGAGCAGTACTTC. It yields the protein CASSLGIPGLAGVAYEQYF.

The chain joins TRBV28 to TRBJ1-2; a possible D gene is TRBD1 (6 bases). The germline gives CDR1 MDHEN, CDR2 SYDVKM. This CDR3 spans 13 amino acids. Trimming stripped 5 bases from V and 10 bases from J, with 17 bases between. The CDR3 sequence is CASSPVSRGNYTF. The CDR3 nucleotides are TGTGCCAGCAGTCCCGTTAGTAGGGGGAACTACACCTTC.

This chain joins TRBV2 and TRBJ1-6; no clear D gene. CDR3 size: 17 residues. In germline, CDR1 is SNHLY, CDR2 FYNNEI. V lost 3 bases and J 0 bases, leaving 12 bases between the germline ends. The CDR3 spells CASSDLGSSSYNSPLHF. CDR3 in DNA: TGTGCCAGCAGTGATCTTGGATCTAGCTCCTATAATTCACCCCTCCACTTT.

A word on this clone: The CDR3 ends on some other residue instead of the conserved phenylalanine or tryptophan, so this is likely a read error. The rearrangement links TRBV29-1 to TRBJ2-2; D gene ambiguous. From germline, CDR1 is SQVTM and CDR2 ANQGSEA. V shed 7 bases and J shed 6 bases, with 12 bases lying between them. The CDR3 sequence is 12 residues long. The CDR3 protein is CSGLSDAGELFV. The CDR3 nucleotides are TGCAGCGGTCTATCCGACGCCGGGGAGCTGTTTGTT.

V is TRBV19 and J is TRBJ2-7; 7 positions match TRBD2. The CDR3 consists of 15 residues. Germline CDR1 and CDR2: LNHDA and SQIVND (reference sequence). J gave up 0 bases and V 5 bases, and 7 bases lay outside the gene matches. Here the CDR3 DNA reads TGTGCCAGTAGTGCCGTGCGCGGGAGCTCCTACGAGCAGTACTTC. This gives the protein CASSAVRGSSYEQYF. The full variable domain, rest sourced from reference TRBV19 and TRBJ2-7, is DGGITQSPKYLFRKEGQNVTLSCEQNLNHDAMYWYRQDPGQGLRLIYYSQIVNDFQKGDIAEGYSVSREKKESFPLTVTSAQKNPTAFYLCASSAVRGSSYEQYFGPGTRLTVT.